This T cell receptor beta chain originates from a study of T-cell memory formation after mild COVID-19. The length of the CDR3 is 15 residues. V lost 6 bases to trimming and J lost 0 bases, with 17 bases between them. The germline CDR1 and CDR2 sequences are DFQATT and SNEGSKA (reference sequence). Study-wide results and caveats: Contracting clones, day 15 to 85, had balanced CD4/CD8, and later expanders favored CD4+. In second-wave clones peaking day 37, SARS-CoV-2 specificity remained unconfirmed. The pre-infection memory compartment contained some responding clones, suggesting cross-reactive memory joined.

From 5'RACE with constant-segment primers came TCR alpha and TCR beta cDNA libraries that carried sample barcodes and UMIs. TCRdb reanalysed the 5' RACE reads using MiXCR and keeps one entry per CDR3 protein. The data contain approximately 570,000 distinct CDR3 sequences, about 20% of them seen just once; the ten biggest clones take up about 12%. On this clonotype: Its antigen is still unknown.

The V gene is TRBV20-1, the J gene TRBJ1-2, with D possibly matching TRBD1 (5 bases). The sequence was collected from an adult woman who had mild COVID-19 (a few samples of this study predate the infection). Cell type and time point are not known. The material sequenced was PBMCs or a T cell subset sorted from them (not recorded which). CDR3 loop: CSAQTQGRTNYGYTF. The CDR3 bases are TGCAGTGCCCAAACTCAGGGTCGAACTAACTATGGCTACACCTTC.